The clone carrying this TCR beta chain has just one count. Its antigen is unknown. Expansion of antigen-specific CD4+ T cells with viral peptide pools was carried out by the ViraFEST assay before sequencing. At the end of 10 days of culture, CD4+ T cells were isolated. Subjects were given two BNT162b2 or mRNA-1273 vaccine doses. Vaccine recipients lacked prior SARS-CoV-2 infection and had negative nucleocapsid antibodies. A density of fewer than 2.5 million PBMC per well was used; these cells were cultured with 9.5 to 10 IU/ml IL-2 and approximately 10 ug/ml peptides. Half the medium was replaced with IL-2 medium on days 3 and 7. This record belongs to a study of vaccination effects on CD4 cells after COVID-19. The CDR3 contains 13 residues. From germline, CDR1 is SNHLY and CDR2 FYNNEI. V was pared by 8 bases and J by 7 bases, with 17 bases between. Here immunoSEQ multiplex PCR was the method, and the copy in TCRdb shows in-frame clones only, minus some. The repertoire holds approximately 61,000 clones, with around 73% as singletons.

Here the sequenced sample was CD4+ T cells from PBMCs cultured with HCoV-229E spike peptides, taken after COVID-19 vaccination. The chain uses TRBV2 and TRBJ2-5; D gene ambiguous. This TCR was sampled from a human donor who received a COVID-19 vaccine. CDR3 bases: TGTGCCAGCGCGGCGATGCTAGGAGCGACCCAGTACTTC. Its protein is CASAAMLGATQYF.